This TCR beta chain stems from a study of blood T cell repertoires in COVID-19. Study as a whole: The study drew acute and convalescent COVID-19 samples from the United States, Italy and Spain.

Original processing notes: It was from reference gene primer amplification that nucleated cell counts were estimated. Some clones are missing from TCRdb's copy, which holds only in-frame ones; the method was immunoSEQ multiplex PCR. That table supplies the V and J calls and clone size; D and trimming were determined from the DNA. The table has 300,000 or so clones, about nine tenths seen once. Sequencing was performed on peripheral blood. The source is a woman in her twenties or thirties who had recovered from COVID-19.

The CDR3: CASSEELAGVGEQYF. Written as DNA, the CDR3 is TGTGCCAGCAGTGAAGAACTAGCAGGAGTGGGCGAGCAGTACTTC. The chain combines TRBV6-1 with TRBJ2-7; D possibly corresponds to TRBD2 (6 bases). This CDR3 is 15 amino acids long. V lost 1 base and J 6 bases, leaving 16 bases between the germline ends. Per the germline V gene, CDR1 is MNHNS and CDR2 is SASEGT.